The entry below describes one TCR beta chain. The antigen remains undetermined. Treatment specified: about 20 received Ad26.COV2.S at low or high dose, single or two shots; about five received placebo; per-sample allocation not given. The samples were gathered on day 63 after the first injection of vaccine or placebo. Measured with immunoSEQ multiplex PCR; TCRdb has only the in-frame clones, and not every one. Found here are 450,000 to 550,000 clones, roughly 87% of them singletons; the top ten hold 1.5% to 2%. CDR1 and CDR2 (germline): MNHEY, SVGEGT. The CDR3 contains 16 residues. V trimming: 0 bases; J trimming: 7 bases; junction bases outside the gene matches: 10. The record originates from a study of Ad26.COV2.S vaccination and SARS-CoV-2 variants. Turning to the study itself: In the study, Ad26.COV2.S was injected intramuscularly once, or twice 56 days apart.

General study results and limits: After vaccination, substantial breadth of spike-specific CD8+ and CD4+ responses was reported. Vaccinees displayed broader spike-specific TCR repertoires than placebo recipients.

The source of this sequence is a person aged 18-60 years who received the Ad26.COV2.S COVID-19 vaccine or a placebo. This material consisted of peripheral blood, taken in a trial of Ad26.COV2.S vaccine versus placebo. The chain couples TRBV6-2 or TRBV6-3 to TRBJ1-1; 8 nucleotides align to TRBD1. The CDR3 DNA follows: TGTGCCAGCAGTTACTCGAACACCAGGGGGCGCGGTGAAGCTTTCTTT. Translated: CASSYSNTRGRGEAFF.